This entry lists 16 T cell receptor beta chains sequenced from one sample in a study of post-analysis software for immune sequencing data (dated by TCRdb to 2015 to 2017). Library construction relied on PCR. Sequenced using an Illumina HiSeq 2500. Unique molecular identifiers were incorporated into TCR beta cDNA libraries to reduce PCR and sequencing biases. The public reads were quality trimmed at Q25 with fastp and then assembled into clones with MiXCR by TCRdb, keeping productive beta chains. When rows share a CDR3 protein, they turn into one entry using the most common DNA and genes. This sample gives roughly 800,000 distinct CDR3 sequences in total; roughly 46% of them show up just once. 4% to 5% of the sample goes to the ten largest clones. No antigen has been assigned to these receptors. The investigation overall reported the following: Significantly higher frequencies in patients than in controls were found for roughly 5 TRBV segments, including TRBV5-6, TRBV5-1 and TRBV20-1.

Input material: blood. The origin of the receptors is a girl aged 5 to 17 with multiple sclerosis.

V is TRBV9 and J is TRBJ2-1; a weak D match, TRBD1 (6 bases). The V gene lost 3 bases and the J gene lost 6 bases, with 19 bases spanning the gap. The germline gives CDR1 SGDLS, CDR2 YYNGEE. The CDR3 is 16 residues long. The CDR3 DNA sequence: TGTGCCAGCAGCGCTAAAGCCGGGACACCGCTCAATGAGCAGTTCTTC. Translated: CASSAKAGTPLNEQFF.

The chain recombines TRBV20-1 with TRBJ2-4; 10 positions match TRBD2. The last part of the DNA fits TRBJ2-5 better; the J call may be wrong. Germline values: CDR1 DFQATT, CDR2 SNEGSKA (reference sequence). The CDR3 is 16 residues long. The CDR3 DNA reads TGCAGTGCTAGTCCTAATAGCGGGAGGCTCTTAGAGACCCAGTACTTC. As protein: CSASPNSGRLLETQYF.

The chain couples TRBV4-2 to TRBJ2-1, with 9 nucleotides matching TRBD1. With V trimmed by 4 bases and J by 8 bases, 15 bases remained unmatched. Germline values: CDR1 LGHNA, CDR2 YNFKEQ. The CDR3 runs 17 residues. This CDR3 is CASSPSDRGALRDEQFF. The CDR3 DNA sequence: TGTGCCAGCAGCCCCTCAGACAGGGGGGCCCTTAGGGATGAGCAGTTCTTC.

The chain recombines TRBV2 with TRBJ1-2; tentative D call: TRBD1 (6 bases). The CDR3 runs to 14 residues. The V and J ends lost 6 bases and 7 bases respectively, with 18 bases between them. Germline loops: CDR1 SNHLY, CDR2 FYNNEI. The CDR3 loop is CASRELAGVPGYTF. The CDR3 DNA sequence: TGTGCCAGCAGGGAACTGGCAGGGGTTCCTGGCTACACCTTC. The whole variable domain, filled in from reference TRBV2 and TRBJ1-2, reads EPEVTQTPSHQVTQMGQEVILRCVPISNHLYFYWYRQILGQKVEFLVSFYNNEISEKSEIFDDQFSVERPDGSNFTLKIRSTKLEDSAMYFCASRELAGVPGYTFGSGTRLTVV.

The V call is TRBV7-6, the J call TRBJ1-5; D gene ambiguous. This CDR3 is built from 16 residues. V lost 2 bases to trimming and J lost 2 bases, with 13 bases between them. Germline V gene lookup returns CDR1 SGHVS and CDR2 FNYEAQ. CDR3 in amino acids: CASSLISTGGNQPQHF. DNA of the CDR3: TGTGCCAGCAGCTTAATTTCGACCGGAGGCAATCAGCCCCAGCATTTT.

The gene calls are TRBV3-1 and TRBJ2-3; TRBD2 aligns across 10 bases. This CDR3 spans 16 amino acids. The V gene end was trimmed by 0 bases and the J gene end by 7 bases; junction bases not matched to a gene: 7. CDR1 is LGHDT and CDR2 is YNNKEL in the germline V gene (reference sequence). CDR3 bases: TGTGCCAGCAGCCAAGAAACTAGCGGGAAGCGCCATACGCAGTATTTT. It is translated as CASSQETSGKRHTQYF.

The V gene is TRBV20-1, the J gene TRBJ2-3; no firm D call. CDR3 length: 13 amino acids. The germline gives CDR1 DFQATT, CDR2 SNEGSKA (reference sequence). Trimming took 5 bases from V and 2 from J, leaving 11 bases between them. CDR3 bases: TGCAGTGCTCCCTTCTCAGTCACAGATACGCAGTATTTT. Its protein is CSAPFSVTDTQYF.

The chain uses TRBV27 and TRBJ2-7, with D possibly matching TRBD2 (5 bases). V was cut by 4 bases and J by 4 bases, with 14 bases left in between. Germline values: CDR1 MNHEY, CDR2 SMNVEV (reference sequence). This CDR3 comprises 14 residues. CDR3 DNA sequence: TGTGCCAGCAGTTACCTTTACGGGATATACGAGCAGTACTTC. Its protein product is CASSYLYGIYEQYF.

The chain recombines TRBV7-9 with TRBJ2-4; TRBD2 aligns across 9 bases. The V segment lost 1 base and the J segment 13 bases; nucleotides outside the gene matches: 17. Germline V gene lookup returns CDR1 SEHNR and CDR2 FQNEAQ (reference sequence). This CDR3 is built from 17 residues. The CDR3 sequence is CASSLDAGGRGLHEQYF. CDR3 in DNA: TGTGCCAGCAGCTTAGATGCCGGCGGGAGGGGTTTACATGAGCAGTACTTC.

V and J are TRBV20-1 and TRBJ1-5, with D possibly being TRBD1 (6 bases). The CDR3 is 14 amino acids. Germline assignment: CDR1 DFQATT and CDR2 SNEGSKA (reference sequence). V was trimmed by 3 bases and J by 3 bases, leaving 12 bases between them. DNA for the CDR3: TGCAGTGCTAGTATAGGGACATACAATCAGCCCCAGCATTTT. Amino acids: CSASIGTYNQPQHF.

The chain has TRBV5-1 and TRBJ2-3; D not certain. Germline CDR1 reads SGHRS; CDR2 reads YFSETQ. CDR3 size: 15 residues. Trimming took 6 bases from V and 3 from J, leaving 17 bases between them. CDR3 in amino acids: CASNSRGVGTDTQYF. CDR3 nucleotides: TGCGCCAGCAACTCGAGAGGAGTTGGGACAGATACGCAGTATTTT.

This sequence joins TRBV28 and TRBJ1-1, with 8 bases fitting TRBD1. CDR3 length equals 11 residues. V lost 10 bases, J lost 13 bases, and 11 bases stayed unmatched. Germline-derived CDR1 and CDR2 are MDHEN and SYDVKM. The CDR3 sequence is CATMTGENGFF. CDR3 nucleotide sequence: TGTGCCACTATGACAGGGGAAAATGGTTTCTTT. The full variable domain, in which reference TRBV28 and TRBJ1-1 provide the parts outside the CDR3, is DVKVTQSSRYLVKRTGEKVFLECVQDMDHENMFWYRQDPGLGLRLIYFSYDVKMKEKGDIPEGYSVSREKKERFSLILESASTNQTSMYLCATMTGENGFFGQGTRLTVV.

The chain carries TRBV6-2 or TRBV6-3 and TRBJ1-6; D is uncertain. V lost 4 bases to trimming and J lost 5 bases, with 18 bases between them. Germline V CDR1 and CDR2: MNHEY, SVGEGT. The length of the CDR3 is 17 residues. CDR3 sequence reads: CASSSLPPTMNNSPLHF. The CDR3 nucleotides read TGTGCCAGCAGTTCTCTACCGCCGACGATGAATAATTCACCCCTCCACTTT.

V and J are TRBV28 and TRBJ2-7; D ambiguous. The end of the DNA is better explained by TRBJ2-5, so the J call may be wrong. Per the germline V gene, CDR1 is MDHEN and CDR2 is SYDVKM. There are 15 residues in the CDR3. CDR3: CASSVSPQGQETQYF. CDR3 DNA: TGTGCCAGCAGTGTTTCCCCCCAAGGTCAGGAGACCCAGTACTTC.

In its sample, this clonotype was seen a few times. A much larger clone differs by one base, so this may be a read error. The chain couples TRBV5-1 to TRBJ2-7, with 10 positions matching TRBD1. V was clipped by 9 bases and J by 2 bases; unmatched bases: 14. This CDR3 is built from 16 residues. CDR1 is SGHRS, CDR2 YFSETQ, per germline. The CDR3 region has the DNA TGCGCCACCAACTCGTGGTTGGGACAGGGGACCTACGAGCAGTACTTC. It encodes CATNSWLGQGTYEQYF.

The chain uses TRBV20-1 and TRBJ2-7; D remains ambiguous. Trimming shortened V by 8 bases and J by 4 bases, and 9 bases separated the two germline ends. The germline CDR1 and CDR2 sequences are DFQATT and SNEGSKA (reference sequence). This CDR3 is 10 amino acids long. The CDR3, as DNA: TGCAGTCTGTTCGCTTACGAGCAGTACTTC. Amino acids: CSLFAYEQYF.